This is a list of T cell receptor beta chains from one sample in a study of blood T cell repertoires in COVID-19. This table comes from immunoSEQ multiplex PCR, and its TCRdb copy is limited to in-frame clones, with some not included. This table holds 160,000 or so clones, around 90% found once. Specimen: peripheral blood. Source of these receptors: a woman aged 50 to 60 with acute or convalescent COVID-19. Each CDR3 is given with its conserved first and last residue. The D gene is left open where the match is weak. Expanded clones get a size class; other rows say once, few or many, or leave the size out.

j_call: TRBJ1-3
clone_size: .
d_call: .
v_call: TRBV6-6
cdr3_aa: CASSYLEVGLGNTIYF
cdr3_nt: TGTGCCAGCAGTTATTTGGAGGTCGGGTTAGGAAACACCATATATTTT

j_call: TRBJ1-3
clone_size: .
d_call: .
v_call: TRBV7-2
cdr3_aa: CASSLEGHSGNTIYF
cdr3_nt: TGTGCCAGCAGCTTAGAGGGGCACTCTGGAAACACCATATATTTT

j_call: TRBJ2-7
clone_size: .
d_call: TRBD2
v_call: TRBV30
cdr3_aa: CAWSPRGLAGGPGKYEQYF
cdr3_nt: TGTGCCTGGAGTCCCCGGGGACTAGCGGGAGGTCCGGGTAAATACGAGCAGTACTTC

j_call: TRBJ1-2
clone_size: .
d_call: TRBD1
v_call: TRBV29-1
cdr3_aa: CSVSGQGNYGYTF
cdr3_nt: TGCAGCGTCTCTGGACAGGGAAACTATGGCTACACCTTC

j_call: TRBJ2-6
clone_size: once
d_call: .
v_call: TRBV23-1
cdr3_aa: CASSSHRSNVLTF
cdr3_nt: TGCGCCAGCAGCTCCCACAGGTCCAACGTCCTGACTTTC

j_call: TRBJ2-1
clone_size: .
d_call: TRBD2
v_call: TRBV4-3
cdr3_aa: CASSQEGTSGRYNEQFF
cdr3_nt: TGCGCCAGCAGCCAAGAGGGGACTAGCGGGAGGTACAATGAGCAGTTCTTC

j_call: TRBJ2-3
clone_size: .
d_call: .
v_call: TRBV4-1
cdr3_aa: CASSQGQLMHLLDTQYF
cdr3_nt: TGCGCCAGCAGCCAAGGTCAACTCATGCATCTGTTGGATACGCAGTATTTT

j_call: TRBJ2-2
clone_size: .
d_call: TRBD1
v_call: TRBV5-1
cdr3_aa: CASSLAVRQGAAGELFF
cdr3_nt: TGCGCCAGCAGCTTGGCAGTTCGCCAGGGGGCGGCCGGGGAGCTGTTTTTT

j_call: TRBJ1-4
clone_size: .
d_call: .
v_call: TRBV9
cdr3_aa: CASSVAGAGGEKLFF
cdr3_nt: TGTGCCAGCAGCGTAGCCGGTGCGGGAGGCGAAAAACTGTTTTTT

j_call: TRBJ2-1
clone_size: .
d_call: TRBD1
v_call: TRBV7-9
cdr3_aa: CASSLGTGRYNEQFF
cdr3_nt: TGTGCCAGCAGCTTAGGGACAGGGCGTTACAATGAGCAGTTCTTC

j_call: TRBJ2-5
clone_size: .
d_call: TRBD2
v_call: TRBV7-2
cdr3_aa: CASSLAGGGAVETQYF
cdr3_nt: TGTGCCAGCAGCTTAGCGGGCGGGGGGGCCGTAGAGACCCAGTACTTC

j_call: TRBJ2-3
clone_size: .
d_call: .
v_call: TRBV5-6
cdr3_aa: CASSLWAVGDTQYF
cdr3_nt: TGTGCCAGCAGCTTGTGGGCAGTGGGAGATACGCAGTATTTT

j_call: TRBJ2-7
clone_size: .
d_call: TRBD1
v_call: TRBV18
cdr3_aa: CASSRDRGGLTGEQYF
cdr3_nt: TGTGCCAGCTCACGGGACAGGGGAGGCCTGACGGGTGAGCAGTACTTC

j_call: TRBJ1-2
clone_size: once
d_call: .
v_call: TRBV19
cdr3_aa: CASSMGASLSYGYTF
cdr3_nt: TGTGCCAGTAGTATGGGGGCATCGCTGAGCTATGGCTACACCTTC

j_call: TRBJ1-2
clone_size: .
d_call: TRBD1
v_call: TRBV29-1
cdr3_aa: CSVGDRDAGYTF
cdr3_nt: TGCAGCGTTGGGGACAGGGACGCTGGCTACACCTTC

j_call: TRBJ2-1
clone_size: .
d_call: .
v_call: TRBV15
cdr3_aa: CATSRDFSNNEQFF
cdr3_nt: TGTGCCACCAGCAGAGATTTCAGTAACAATGAGCAGTTCTTC

j_call: TRBJ2-5
clone_size: .
d_call: TRBD1
v_call: TRBV19
cdr3_aa: CASSIGDRVGETQYF
cdr3_nt: TGTGCCAGTAGTATTGGCGACAGGGTGGGGGAGACCCAGTACTTC

j_call: TRBJ2-2
clone_size: .
d_call: TRBD1
v_call: TRBV6-6
cdr3_aa: CASRADRGEIGELFF
cdr3_nt: TGTGCCAGCAGGGCGGACAGGGGGGAAATCGGGGAGCTGTTTTTT

j_call: TRBJ1-2
clone_size: once
d_call: .
v_call: TRBV5-1
cdr3_aa: CASSFSQDGGYTF
cdr3_nt: TGCGCCAGCAGCTTTTCACAGGACGGTGGCTACACCTTC

j_call: TRBJ1-4
clone_size: .
d_call: TRBD1
v_call: TRBV2
cdr3_aa: CASSEPGQSDEKLFF
cdr3_nt: TGTGCCAGCAGTGAGCCGGGACAGTCGGATGAAAAACTGTTTTTT

j_call: TRBJ2-2
clone_size: .
d_call: TRBD2
v_call: TRBV10-3
cdr3_aa: CAISESPPTVAGDRELFF
cdr3_nt: TGTGCCATCAGTGAGTCGCCCCCCACGGTAGCGGGCGACCGGGAGCTGTTTTTT

j_call: TRBJ2-5
clone_size: .
d_call: .
v_call: TRBV19
cdr3_aa: CASSPQYQETQYF
cdr3_nt: TGTGCCAGTAGTCCACAGTACCAAGAGACCCAGTACTTC

j_call: TRBJ1-2
clone_size: few
d_call: TRBD1
v_call: TRBV19
cdr3_aa: CASSIVWGDRADSGYTF
cdr3_nt: TGTGCCAGTAGTATAGTGTGGGGTGACAGGGCTGACTCTGGCTACACCTTC

j_call: TRBJ2-3
clone_size: .
d_call: .
v_call: TRBV27
cdr3_aa: CASRPRGPGGTDTQYF
cdr3_nt: TGTGCCAGCAGGCCAAGGGGACCGGGGGGCACAGATACGCAGTATTTT

j_call: TRBJ1-2
clone_size: once
d_call: TRBD1
v_call: TRBV18
cdr3_aa: CASSPGQGDYGYTF
cdr3_nt: TGTGCCAGCTCACCGGGGCAGGGGGACTATGGCTACACCTTC

j_call: TRBJ2-3
clone_size: .
d_call: .
v_call: TRBV19
cdr3_aa: CASRRQRWGADTQYF
cdr3_nt: TGTGCCAGTAGGAGACAGCGCTGGGGCGCAGATACGCAGTATTTT

j_call: TRBJ1-4
clone_size: .
d_call: .
v_call: TRBV19
cdr3_aa: CATAEDEKLFF
cdr3_nt: TGTGCCACCGCGGAGGATGAAAAACTGTTTTTT

j_call: TRBJ1-4
clone_size: once
d_call: .
v_call: TRBV5-1
cdr3_aa: CASSLASGTANEKLFF
cdr3_nt: TGCGCCAGCAGCTTGGCCAGCGGAACGGCTAATGAAAAACTGTTTTTT

j_call: TRBJ1-3
clone_size: .
d_call: TRBD1
v_call: TRBV11-3
cdr3_aa: CASTKTQGEGNTIYF
cdr3_nt: TGTGCCAGCACCAAGACGCAGGGGGAAGGAAACACCATATATTTT

j_call: TRBJ2-2
clone_size: .
d_call: .
v_call: TRBV6-6
cdr3_aa: CASMSSPHHTGELFF
cdr3_nt: TGTGCCTCCATGAGCTCCCCCCATCACACCGGGGAGCTGTTTTTT

j_call: TRBJ1-5
clone_size: .
d_call: TRBD1
v_call: TRBV7-8
cdr3_aa: CASSLGTGGSQPQHF
cdr3_nt: TGTGCCAGCAGCTTAGGCACAGGGGGCAGTCAGCCCCAGCATTTT

j_call: TRBJ2-3
clone_size: .
d_call: TRBD2
v_call: TRBV5-1
cdr3_aa: CASSFPRTSSDTQYF
cdr3_nt: TGCGCCAGCAGCTTCCCCAGGACTAGTTCGGATACGCAGTATTTT

j_call: TRBJ1-4
clone_size: .
d_call: .
v_call: TRBV5-8
cdr3_aa: CASSPWEGDTNEKLFF
cdr3_nt: TGTGCCAGCAGCCCTTGGGAGGGGGACACTAATGAAAAACTGTTTTTT